Below are 14 T cell receptor beta chains sequenced from a single sample in a study of blood T cell repertoires in COVID-19. Produced via immunoSEQ multiplex PCR; TCRdb's table is partial and in-frame only. The sample yields roughly 130,000 clones, more than 75% seen once. Sequencing was done on a sample of peripheral blood. All receptors derive from a man aged 80 or over with acute or convalescent COVID-19.

The chain joins TRBV11-2 to TRBJ1-3; D is possibly TRBD1 (6 bases). The CDR3 is made up of 15 amino acids. Germline V gives CDR1 SGHAT, CDR2 FQNNGV. The V gene lost 5 bases and the J gene lost 0 bases, with 11 bases spanning the gap. In DNA form, the CDR3 reads TGTGCCAGCAGCATGCAGGGGAACTCTGGAAACACCATATATTTT. The encoded protein is CASSMQGNSGNTIYF.

The chain has TRBV4-1 and TRBJ1-6; D perhaps matches TRBD1 (6 bases). CDR1 and CDR2 from the germline V gene are MGHRA and YSYEKL. This CDR3 spans 15 amino acids. V was trimmed by 0 bases and J by 9 bases, leaving 12 bases between them. The CDR3 reads CASSQERQARSPLHF. The CDR3 nucleotides read TGCGCCAGCAGCCAAGAAAGACAGGCACGTTCACCCCTCCACTTT.

This rearrangement joins TRBV28 to TRBJ2-3; 7 bases are shared with TRBD2. The CDR3 consists of 16 residues. Per the germline V gene, CDR1 is MDHEN and CDR2 is SYDVKM. The J segment lost 3 bases and the V segment lost 3 bases, leaving 9 bases of the junction unmatched. This chain's CDR3 is CASSFLEGGRTDTQYF. In nucleotides, the CDR3 is TGTGCCAGCAGTTTCCTCGAGGGAGGGAGGACAGATACGCAGTATTTT.

The genes are TRBV27 and TRBJ1-3; tentative D call: TRBD1 (6 bases). The CDR3 runs 20 residues. Germline V gene sequence: CDR1 MNHEY, CDR2 SMNVEV (reference sequence). Trimming took off 7 bases at V and 0 bases at J, with 28 bases between the two ends. The CDR3 nucleotides are TGTGCCAGCACTCTCGTCGGGACACTTACCCTTAACTCCTCTGGAAACACCATATATTTT. Translating gives CASTLVGTLTLNSSGNTIYF.

The CDR3 is CASSLLVGGGDEQFF. CDR3 nucleotide sequence: TGTGCCAGCAGCCTTTTGGTGGGGGGGGGAGATGAGCAGTTCTTC. The V and J genes are TRBV28 and TRBJ2-1; 7 bases are shared with TRBD2. The CDR3 loop spans 15 amino acids. The junction had 13 bases not matched to a gene; V was cut back by 6 bases and J by 8 bases. Germline values: CDR1 MDHEN, CDR2 SYDVKM. The full variable domain, in which reference TRBV28 and TRBJ2-1 provide the parts outside the CDR3, is DVKVTQSSRYLVKRTGEKVFLECVQDMDHENMFWYRQDPGLGLRLIYFSYDVKMKEKGDIPEGYSVSREKKERFSLILESASTNQTSMYLCASSLLVGGGDEQFFGPGTRLTVL.

The chain carries TRBV13 and TRBJ2-1; D is perhaps TRBD1 (5 bases). Trimming pared 4 bases from V and 0 bases from J, leaving 10 bases between. This CDR3 contains 15 residues. Germline CDR1 PRHDT, CDR2 FYEKMQ (reference sequence). CDR3 nucleotides: TGTGCCAGCAGCTCGACAGAGAGCTCCTACAATGAGCAGTTCTTC. Translated: CASSSTESSYNEQFF.

This sequence joins TRBV4-2 and TRBJ2-7; D is perhaps TRBD1 (6 bases). Per germline, CDR1 LGHNA and CDR2 YNFKEQ. With 4 bases removed from V and 5 bases from J, the gap between germline ends came to 12 bases. The CDR3 has 13 residues. The chain's CDR3 is CASSLRKGDEQYF. As DNA, the CDR3 is TGTGCCAGCAGCCTAAGGAAGGGGGACGAGCAGTACTTC.

The chain is built from TRBV2 and TRBJ2-5; 7 bases line up with TRBD2. V lost 7 bases and J lost 5; bases outside the gene matches: 7. CDR1 is SNHLY, CDR2 FYNNEI, per germline. CDR3 length: 13 amino acids. The CDR3: CASNGLVGETQYF. The CDR3 DNA reads as TGTGCCAGCAACGGACTAGTCGGGGAGACCCAGTACTTC.

This clone was counted a few times. V gene TRBV7-2 combines with J gene TRBJ2-7; D is possibly TRBD1 (6 bases). V was cut by 3 bases and J by 6 bases, with 9 bases left in between. From germline, CDR1 is SGHTA and CDR2 FQGNSA. The CDR3 length is 12 residues. The CDR3 is CASSFTGFEQYF. The CDR3 DNA sequence: TGTGCCAGCAGCTTTACAGGGTTCGAGCAGTACTTC.

V is TRBV7-9 and J is TRBJ2-7; the D gene is possibly TRBD2 (5 bases). The CDR3 length is 16 residues. The germline CDR1 and CDR2 sequences are SEHNR and FQNEAQ (reference sequence). V was clipped by 1 base and J by 1 base, with 14 bases between them. The CDR3 loop reads CASSLDPGFRSYEQYF. The CDR3 DNA reads as TGTGCCAGCAGCTTAGACCCGGGATTCCGGTCCTACGAGCAGTACTTC. The complete variable domain, with remaining parts taken from reference TRBV7-9 and TRBJ2-7, reads DTGVSQNPRHKITKRGQNVTFRCDPISEHNRLYWYRQTLGQGPEFLTYFQNEAQLEKSRLLSDRFSAERPKGSFSTLEIQRTEQGDSAMYLCASSLDPGFRSYEQYFGPGTRLTVT.

The J gene is TRBJ1-2, the V gene TRBV5-1; the match to TRBD1 covers 9 bases. Germline-derived CDR1 and CDR2 are SGHRS and YFSETQ. The V and J ends lost 4 bases and 8 bases, in that order; junction bases with no gene match: 9. The CDR3 runs 14 residues. The CDR3: CASSLRTGEEGYTF. CDR3 bases: TGCGCCAGCAGCCTCCGGACAGGGGAAGAGGGCTACACCTTC.

This clone appeared many times. Additional DNA sequences in this sample encode the identical CDR3. The chain employs TRBV5-4 and TRBJ2-5, with a weak D call TRBD1 (6 bases). Germline V lookup: CDR1 SGHNT, CDR2 YYREEE (reference sequence). The V gene lost 0 bases and the J gene lost 1 base, with 10 bases spanning the gap. CDR3 length equals 15 residues. CDR3 nucleotide sequence: TGTGCCAGCAGCTTGGTTGGGACACTCCAAGAGACCCAGTACTTC. Translating it yields CASSLVGTLQETQYF. Together with reference TRBV5-4 and TRBJ2-5, the CDR3 gives the full variable domain: ETGVTQSPTHLIKTRGQQVTLRCSSQSGHNTVSWYQQALGQGPQFIFQYYREEENGRGNFPPRFSGLQFPNYSSELNVNALELDDSALYLCASSLVGTLQETQYFGPGTRLLVL.

The chain combines TRBV11-3 with TRBJ2-2; possibly TRBD2 for D (6 bases). The CDR3 totals 13 residues. The V and J ends lost 5 bases and 7 bases respectively, with 11 bases between them. Per germline, CDR1 SGHNT and CDR2 YENEEA. Here the CDR3 reads CASSPGAFGELFF. The DNA of the CDR3 is TGTGCCAGCAGCCCGGGAGCCTTCGGGGAGCTGTTTTTT. Combining the CDR3 with reference TRBV11-3 and TRBJ2-2 gives the whole variable domain EAGVVQSPRYKIIEKKQPVAFWCNPISGHNTLYWYLQNLGQGPELLIRYENEEAVDDSQLPKDRFSAERLKGVDSTLKIQPAELGDSAVYLCASSPGAFGELFFGEGSRLTVL.

The V and J genes are TRBV19 and TRBJ2-7; perhaps TRBD1 as D (6 bases). V shed 6 bases and J shed 6 bases, with 18 bases lying between them. The CDR3 covers 14 residues. The germline V gene encodes CDR1 LNHDA and CDR2 SQIVND (reference sequence). The CDR3 sequence is CASSDDRTWGEQYF. The CDR3 DNA is TGTGCCAGTAGCGACGACAGGACTTGGGGCGAGCAGTACTTC. The full variable domain, its missing parts supplied by reference TRBV19 and TRBJ2-7, is DGGITQSPKYLFRKEGQNVTLSCEQNLNHDAMYWYRQDPGQGLRLIYYSQIVNDFQKGDIAEGYSVSREKKESFPLTVTSAQKNPTAFYLCASSDDRTWGEQYFGPGTRLTVT.